Included here is one TCR beta chain sequence, with context. Antigen: not known. From germline, CDR1 is LNHDA and CDR2 SQIVND (reference sequence). The CDR3 consists of 14 residues. The V gene lost 2 bases and the J gene lost 0 bases, with 7 bases spanning the gap. 13 Jbeta primers and 60 Vbeta primers were used for the PCR. The protocol was immunoSEQ multiplex PCR, while the TCRdb copy is restricted to in-frame clones and leaves out a portion. This table has tens of thousands of clones, roughly 77% appearing once. This record belongs to a study of cytomegalovirus exposure and HLA in healthy donors. General study results and limits: Previous analysis showed most TCR beta V segments were productive about 87% or about 30% of the time. Despite most TCR sequences being rare, some public TCRs occurred in many donors.

Sequencing was performed on PBMCs. The genes are TRBV19 and TRBJ1-2; D unclear. The receptor was derived from a man aged 60-69 years in good health and CMV-seronegative. The CDR3 region is CASSIRGANYGYTF. The CDR3 nucleotides are TGTGCCAGTAGTATAAGAGGAGCTAACTATGGCTACACCTTC.